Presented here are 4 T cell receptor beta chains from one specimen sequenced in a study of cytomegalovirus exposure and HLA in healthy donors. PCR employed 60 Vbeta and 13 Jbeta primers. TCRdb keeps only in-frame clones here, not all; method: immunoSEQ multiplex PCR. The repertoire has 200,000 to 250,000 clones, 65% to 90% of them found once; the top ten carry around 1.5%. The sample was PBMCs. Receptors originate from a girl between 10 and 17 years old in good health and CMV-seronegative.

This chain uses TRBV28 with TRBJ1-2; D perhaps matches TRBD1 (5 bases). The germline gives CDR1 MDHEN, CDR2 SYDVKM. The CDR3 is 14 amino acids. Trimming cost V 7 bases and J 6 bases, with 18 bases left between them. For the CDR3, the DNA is TGTGCCAGCACCCCTTCCTTGGGGCTGGATGGCTACACCTTC. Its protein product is CASTPSLGLDGYTF.

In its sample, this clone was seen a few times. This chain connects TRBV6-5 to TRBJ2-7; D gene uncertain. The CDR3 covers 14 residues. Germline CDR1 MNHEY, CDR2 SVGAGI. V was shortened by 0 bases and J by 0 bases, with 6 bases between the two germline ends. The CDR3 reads CASSYSRTSYEQYF. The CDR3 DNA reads TGTGCCAGCAGTTACTCGCGAACCTCCTACGAGCAGTACTTC.

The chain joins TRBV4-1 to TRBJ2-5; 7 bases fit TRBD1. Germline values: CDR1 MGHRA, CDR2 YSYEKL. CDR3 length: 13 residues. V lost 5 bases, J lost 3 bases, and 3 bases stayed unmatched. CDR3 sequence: CASSRGTEETQYF. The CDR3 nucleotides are TGCGCCAGCAGCAGAGGGACAGAAGAGACCCAGTACTTC.

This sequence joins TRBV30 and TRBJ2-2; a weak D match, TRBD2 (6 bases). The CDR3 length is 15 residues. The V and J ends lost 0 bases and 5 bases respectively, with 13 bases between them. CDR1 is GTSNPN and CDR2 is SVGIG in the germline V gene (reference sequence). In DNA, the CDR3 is TGTGCCTGGAGTGTAACCCGGGCGGGGACCGGGGAGCTGTTTTTT. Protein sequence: CAWSVTRAGTGELFF.